A single sample is the source of the 13 T cell receptor beta chains below, sequenced in a study of shared clonotypes between healthy human individuals. Measured with immunoSEQ multiplex PCR; TCRdb has only the in-frame clones, and not every one. The table includes some 2,500,000 clones, 93% detected once. Sequenced: naive CD4+ T cells from PBMCs. Subset in this sample: CD45RA+ positively selected. The receptors were gathered from a man aged 18-30 years in good health. Some clones in this sample may be carry-over from other donors' samples.

The CDR3 sequence is CASRGGYTYEQYF. CDR3 DNA: TGTGCCAGCAGGGGAGGGTATACCTACGAGCAGTACTTC. The chain employs TRBV28 and TRBJ2-7; 7 bases fit TRBD2. V shed 6 bases, J shed 2 bases, and the junction held 4 bases outside the gene matches. Germline loops: CDR1 MDHEN, CDR2 SYDVKM. This CDR3 has 13 residues.

Points on this clone: Distinct nucleotide sequences in the sample also encode this CDR3. CDR3 DNA sequence: TGTGCCAGCAGTTTACCCGGGCAGCAAGAGACCCAGTACTTC. This encodes CASSLPGQQETQYF. V gene TRBV28 combines with J gene TRBJ2-5; no firm D call. Trimming stripped 2 bases from V and 2 bases from J, with 9 bases between. CDR1 is MDHEN, CDR2 SYDVKM, per germline. This CDR3 contains 14 residues.

CDR3 in DNA: TGCGCCAGCAGCTTCGGTAATAGCGGGAGGGGCACAGATACGCAGTATTTT. Its protein product is CASSFGNSGRGTDTQYF. The J gene is TRBJ2-3, the V gene TRBV5-1, with 11 nucleotides matching TRBD2. V was clipped by 2 bases and J by 1 base; unmatched bases: 6. CDR3 size: 17 residues. Germline assignment: CDR1 SGHRS and CDR2 YFSETQ.

This chain connects TRBV6-5 to TRBJ2-3, with D perhaps matching TRBD1 (6 bases). Per germline, CDR1 MNHEY and CDR2 SVGAGI. Trimming removed 6 bases from V and 1 base from J, with 14 bases in between. CDR3 size: 15 residues. The CDR3 DNA reads as TGTGCCAGCAGCCCAGCAGGGGCCGGCACAGATACGCAGTATTTT. Protein sequence: CASSPAGAGTDTQYF.

The chain uses TRBV7-2 and TRBJ1-2; no reliable D call. V lost 3 bases, J lost 4 bases, and 9 bases lay in between. CDR1 is SGHTA and CDR2 is FQGNSA in the germline V gene. The CDR3 is 13 amino acids. In DNA form, the CDR3 reads TGTGCCAGCAGCTTCCAGACAACCTATGGCTACACCTTC. This gives the protein CASSFQTTYGYTF.

The gene calls are TRBV21-1 and TRBJ1-3. TRBV21-1 is assigned pseudogene status. The CDR3 has 16 residues. The CDR3 loop reads CASSKDNRGSGNTIYF. For the CDR3, the DNA is TGTGCCAGCAGCAAAGATAATCGGGGAAGTGGAAACACCATATATTTT.

Concerning this clone itself: Other nucleotide sequences from this sample produce the same CDR3. This sequence joins TRBV20-1 and TRBJ2-1, with TRBD1 as a possible D gene (6 bases). The CDR3 consists of 11 residues. Trimming took 2 bases from V and 7 from J, leaving 6 bases between them. CDR1 and CDR2 (germline): DFQATT, SNEGSKA (reference sequence). CDR3 in amino acids: CSARRGNEQFF. CDR3 nucleotide sequence: TGCAGTGCTAGAAGGGGGAATGAGCAGTTCTTC.

The chain uses TRBV29-1 and TRBJ2-6; 7 bases line up with TRBD1. The CDR3 contains 14 residues. V lost 6 bases, J lost 8 bases, and 10 bases stayed unmatched. Germline V CDR1 and CDR2: SQVTM, ANQGSEA. The CDR3 sequence: CSVGGRLGSNVLTF. CDR3 bases: TGCAGCGTAGGGGGCCGATTGGGGTCCAACGTCCTGACTTTC.

For this clone: The sample holds other DNA sequences that translate to the same CDR3. V gene TRBV6-5 combines with J gene TRBJ2-7; tentatively, D is TRBD1 or TRBD2 (5 bases each). The V gene's germline CDR1 is MNHEY and CDR2 SVGAGI. With 6 bases removed from V and 2 bases from J, the gap between germline ends came to 11 bases. The CDR3 contains 13 residues. In nucleotides, the CDR3 is TGTGCCAGCAGGGGGACCCAGACCTACGAGCAGTACTTC. Translation: CASRGTQTYEQYF.

The V call is TRBV14, the J call TRBJ1-6, with D unresolved. V was trimmed by 1 base and J by 14 bases, leaving 21 bases between them. Germline V gene lookup returns CDR1 SGHDN and CDR2 FVKESK. CDR3 length: 16 residues. The CDR3 bases are TGTGCCAGCAGCCAAGGCGGTATTCAATCGGCCTCCGCCCTCCACTTT. Its protein product is CASSQGGIQSASALHF.

A word on this clone: This specimen includes other DNA sequences encoding the same CDR3. The chain links TRBV7-9 to TRBJ1-3, with TRBD1 as a possible D gene (5 bases). CDR1 and CDR2 from the germline V gene are SEHNR and FQNEAQ (reference sequence). V was trimmed by 5 bases and J by 4 bases, leaving 12 bases between them. This CDR3 contains 14 residues. The CDR3 region is CASSPGTSGNTIYF. The CDR3 bases are TGTGCCAGCAGCCCCGGGACCTCAGGAAACACCATATATTTT.

This chain joins TRBV7-8 and TRBJ2-6, with TRBD1 as a possible D gene (6 bases). This CDR3 is 17 amino acids long. V lost 3 bases and J 0 bases, leaving 12 bases between the germline ends. Germline CDR1 reads SGHVS; CDR2 reads FQNEAQ. The CDR3 spells CASSLGHLLSGANVLTF. Written as DNA, the CDR3 is TGTGCCAGCAGCTTGGGACATCTACTCTCTGGGGCCAACGTCCTGACTTTC.

The V gene is TRBV5-5, the J gene TRBJ1-4; D gene uncertain. V lost 0 bases and J lost 8, with 5 bases in between. Germline V gene sequence: CDR1 SGHKS, CDR2 YYEKEE (reference sequence). The CDR3 has 12 residues. CDR3 sequence reads: CASSLDREKLFF. CDR3 coding DNA: TGTGCCAGCAGCTTGGATAGGGAAAAACTGTTTTTT.